Each of the 21 T cell receptor beta chains below was sequenced from the same sample in a study of cytomegalovirus exposure and HLA in healthy donors. Clones were sequenced by immunoSEQ multiplex PCR, and TCRdb holds only the in-frame ones, with some missing. The data show around 120,000 clones, approximately 88% seen once. Sequenced input: PBMCs. The receptors derive from a man between 18 and 35 years old in good health and CMV-seronegative.

The chain links TRBV5-5 to TRBJ2-3; D remains unclear. V was shortened by 1 base and J by 5 bases, with 14 bases between the two germline ends. The germline CDR1 and CDR2 sequences are SGHKS and YYEKEE (reference sequence). CDR3 length: 15 amino acids. The CDR3 DNA reads TGTGCCAGCAGCTTGTTGTCGGAAGCAGGAGATACGCAGTATTTT. This translates into CASSLLSEAGDTQYF.

The chain links TRBV27 to TRBJ2-5, with D perhaps matching TRBD2 (5 bases). The CDR3 extends over 12 amino acids. Trimming removed 10 bases from V and 5 bases from J, with 14 bases in between. The germline V gene encodes CDR1 MNHEY and CDR2 SMNVEV (reference sequence). The CDR3 sequence is CATGLQPETQYF. The CDR3 region has the DNA TGTGCCACCGGACTCCAGCCGGAGACCCAGTACTTC.

The chain joins TRBV5-1 to TRBJ2-3; a weak D match, TRBD1 (5 bases). CDR3 size: 15 residues. Germline V lookup: CDR1 SGHRS, CDR2 YFSETQ. V dropped 4 bases and J dropped 6 bases, with 18 bases sitting between them. The CDR3 loop reads CASSQGATVVDTQYF. DNA for the CDR3: TGCGCCAGCAGCCAAGGGGCGACCGTTGTGGATACGCAGTATTTT. Filled out from reference TRBV5-1 and TRBJ2-3, the complete variable domain reads KAGVTQTPRYLIKTRGQQVTLSCSPISGHRSVSWYQQTPGQGLQFLFEYFSETQRNKGNFPGRFSGRQFSNSRSEMNVSTLELGDSALYLCASSQGATVVDTQYFGPGTRLTVL.

This chain connects TRBV6-5 to TRBJ1-2, with D unclear. Germline CDR1 MNHEY, CDR2 SVGAGI. Deletions cut 5 bases from V and 6 bases from J, with 13 bases between. The CDR3 has 13 amino acids. CDR3 coding DNA: TGTGCCAGCAGTGAAGGCTCGGGGAATGGCTACACCTTC. Encoded protein: CASSEGSGNGYTF.

V and J are TRBV6-5 and TRBJ1-1; TRBD1 agrees at 7 bases. The germline gives CDR1 MNHEY, CDR2 SVGAGI. The V and J ends lost 6 bases and 0 bases, in that order; junction bases with no gene match: 1. This CDR3 has 13 amino acids. CDR3 protein: CASRQGMNTEAFF. CDR3 sequence (DNA): TGTGCCAGCAGACAGGGGATGAACACTGAAGCTTTCTTT.

The V and J genes are TRBV10-3 and TRBJ2-1, with 9 nucleotides matching TRBD2. The CDR3 contains 17 residues. V shed 3 bases, J shed 0 bases, and the junction held 6 bases outside the gene matches. The germline V gene has CDR1 ENHRY and CDR2 SYGVKD. This CDR3 is CAISDYGSGGSYNEQFF. DNA of the CDR3: TGTGCCATCAGTGATTACGGTAGCGGGGGCTCCTACAATGAGCAGTTCTTC.

This rearrangement joins TRBV30 to TRBJ1-6, with D possibly being TRBD1 (5 bases). Trimming left V 2 bases short and J 6 bases short, with 17 bases between. Germline loops: CDR1 GTSNPN, CDR2 SVGIG (reference sequence). The CDR3 extends over 16 amino acids. CDR3 DNA: TGTGCCTGGAGTAGAATTGACAGAAAATCTAATTCACCCCTCCACTTT. It is translated as CAWSRIDRKSNSPLHF.

This clone is a singleton in its sample. Here the CDR3 DNA reads TGTGCCAGCAGTACCCGACAGGGAGAGAATTCACCCCTCCACTTT. It is translated as CASSTRQGENSPLHF. The J gene is TRBJ1-6, the V gene TRBV6-1, with 7 bases lining up with TRBD1. V lost 5 bases, J lost 7 bases, and 8 bases stayed unmatched. Germline CDR1 MNHNS, CDR2 SASEGT. CDR3 length: 15 residues.

The CDR3 reads CASRQGYEQYF. CDR3 coding DNA: TGTGCCAGCAGACAGGGGTACGAGCAGTACTTC. This sequence joins TRBV28 and TRBJ2-7, with 7 bases identical to TRBD1. CDR1 and CDR2 from the germline V gene are MDHEN and SYDVKM. V gave up 6 bases and J gave up 4 bases; unmatched junction bases: 0. CDR3 length: 11 amino acids.

The gene calls are TRBV19 and TRBJ1-6, with 9 bases that match TRBD1. Germline V CDR1 and CDR2: LNHDA, SQIVND (reference sequence). There are 14 residues in the CDR3. Germline trimming cut 6 bases from V and 9 bases from J; bases unmatched to any gene: 6. CDR3 in DNA: TGTGCCAGTAGCCAGGACAGGGGTAGTTCACCCCTCCACTTT. This gives the protein CASSQDRGSSPLHF.

V gene TRBV5-1 combines with J gene TRBJ1-2; 7 nucleotides agree with TRBD1. The germline gives CDR1 SGHRS, CDR2 YFSETQ. This CDR3 contains 13 residues. V trimming: 3 bases; J trimming: 7 bases; junction bases outside the gene matches: 6. The DNA for the CDR3 is TGCGCCAGCAGCTCAGGACAGGTCCCTGGCTACACCTTC. It encodes CASSSGQVPGYTF.

The chain employs TRBV6-6 and TRBJ1-4; 7 bases match TRBD1. The germline CDR1 and CDR2 sequences are MNHNY and SVGAGI (reference sequence). The CDR3 totals 14 residues. The V gene end was trimmed by 4 bases and the J gene end by 4 bases; junction bases not matched to a gene: 3. The CDR3 nucleotides are TGTGCCAGCAGTTCGGGACAGAATAATGAAAAACTGTTTTTT. Protein: CASSSGQNNEKLFF.

The CDR3 here is CASSRLPQAYNEQFF. Written as DNA, the CDR3 is TGCGCCAGCAGCCGGTTACCCCAGGCCTACAATGAGCAGTTCTTC. The chain combines TRBV4-3 with TRBJ2-1; D is ambiguous. Deletions cut 4 bases from V and 2 bases from J, with 12 bases between. This CDR3 contains 15 residues. The germline V gene encodes CDR1 LGHNA and CDR2 YSLEER.

The chain recombines TRBV6-1 with TRBJ2-7; 9 positions agree with TRBD1. Trimming at V came to 6 bases and at J to 2 bases, leaving 5 bases not matched to a gene. The V gene's germline CDR1 is MNHNS and CDR2 SASEGT. This CDR3 contains 14 residues. DNA of the CDR3: TGTGCCAGCAGATCGACAGGGGGACCCTACGAGCAGTACTTC. Protein: CASRSTGGPYEQYF.

The chain links TRBV6-1 to TRBJ2-3, with TRBD2 as a possible D gene (7 bases). Germline CDR1 and CDR2: MNHNS and SASEGT. This CDR3 has 18 residues. V lost 3 bases and J lost 4, with 23 bases in between. The CDR3 nucleotides are TGTGCCAGCAGTGACTTTAGCGGAGGGGGAGGGGTGGCAGATACGCAGTATTTT. It translates to CASSDFSGGGGVADTQYF.

The chain couples TRBV11-2 to TRBJ2-1, with 8 bases fitting TRBD2. This CDR3 comprises 14 residues. Trimming took 7 bases from V and 2 from J; bases not matched to a gene: 4. Germline CDR1 and CDR2: SGHAT and FQNNGV. In nucleotides, the CDR3 is TGTGCCAGCAAGCGGGAGAGAACCTACAATGAGCAGTTCTTC. Translating it yields CASKRERTYNEQFF.

The chain is built from TRBV9 and TRBJ1-5, with unresolved D. The CDR3 is 15 amino acids. Germline CDR1 reads SGDLS; CDR2 reads YYNGEE. V was trimmed by 0 bases and J by 3 bases, leaving 10 bases between them. The CDR3 loop reads CASSVEGLNNQPQHF. CDR3 bases: TGTGCCAGCAGCGTAGAAGGACTCAACAATCAGCCCCAGCATTTT.

This chain links TRBV27 with TRBJ2-1; 11 bases are a match to TRBD2. V dropped 0 bases and J dropped 4; count of bases not matched to a gene: 2. The CDR3 has 16 amino acids. The germline V gene has CDR1 MNHEY and CDR2 SMNVEV (reference sequence). The CDR3 reads CASSLSRTSGYNEQFF. Here the CDR3 DNA reads TGTGCCAGCAGTTTATCAAGGACTAGCGGGTACAATGAGCAGTTCTTC.

The chain is built from TRBV11-3 and TRBJ2-1; TRBD2 agrees at 8 bases. The V gene end was trimmed by 5 bases and the J gene end by 0 bases; junction bases not matched to a gene: 6. The CDR3 extends over 16 amino acids. Germline V gives CDR1 SGHNT, CDR2 YENEEA. The CDR3 DNA sequence: TGTGCCAGCAGCCGAATTAGCGGGGACTCCTACAATGAGCAGTTCTTC. Translated, it gives CASSRISGDSYNEQFF. Variable domain in full (rest from reference TRBV11-3 and TRBJ2-1): EAGVVQSPRYKIIEKKQPVAFWCNPISGHNTLYWYLQNLGQGPELLIRYENEEAVDDSQLPKDRFSAERLKGVDSTLKIQPAELGDSAVYLCASSRISGDSYNEQFFGPGTRLTVL.

This CDR3 reads CASSIPGAGNTIYF. CDR3 nucleotides: TGTGCCAGCAGCATTCCAGGCGCTGGAAACACCATATATTTT. The chain joins TRBV5-6 to TRBJ1-3, with D unclear. Germline V gives CDR1 SGHDT, CDR2 YYEEEE. The length of the CDR3 is 14 residues. The ends were cut back, 4 bases at V and 2 bases at J, with 10 bases in the middle.

The V and J genes are TRBV7-2 and TRBJ2-1; TRBD1 might be the D (6 bases). The CDR3 covers 12 residues. Germline lookup yields CDR1 SGHTA and CDR2 FQGNSA. Trimming took 6 bases from V and 7 from J, leaving 10 bases between them. The CDR3 DNA reads as TGTGCCAGCAGTGATACAGGGAATGAGCAGTTCTTC. It specifies CASSDTGNEQFF. Full variable domain (rest looked up from reference TRBV7-2 and TRBJ2-1): GAGVSQSPSNKVTEKGKDVELRCDPISGHTALYWYRQSLGQGLEFLIYFQGNSAPDKSGLPSDRFSAERTGGSVSTLTIQRTQQEDSAVYLCASSDTGNEQFFGPGTRLTVL.